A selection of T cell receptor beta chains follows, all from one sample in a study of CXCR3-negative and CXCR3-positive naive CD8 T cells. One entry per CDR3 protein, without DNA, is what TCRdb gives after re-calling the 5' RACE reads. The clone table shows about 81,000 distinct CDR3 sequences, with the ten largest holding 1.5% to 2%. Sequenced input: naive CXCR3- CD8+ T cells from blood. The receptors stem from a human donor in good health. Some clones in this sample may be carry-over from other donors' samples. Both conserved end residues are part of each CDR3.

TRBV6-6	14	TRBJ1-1	CASSLLDKSSEAFF
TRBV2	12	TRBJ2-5	CASLGTPGAQYF
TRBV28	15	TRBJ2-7	CASSLGGTGSYEQYF
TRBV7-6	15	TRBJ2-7	CASSWGRSSSYEQYF
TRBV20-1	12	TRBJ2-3	CSARGNTDTQYF
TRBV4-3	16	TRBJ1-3	CASSQDRIGMGNTIYF
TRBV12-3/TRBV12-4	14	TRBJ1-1	CASSRPIGSTEAFF
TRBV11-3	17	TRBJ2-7	CASSLGSDRGGFHEQYF
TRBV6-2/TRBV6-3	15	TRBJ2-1	CASTQGTSGGNEQFF
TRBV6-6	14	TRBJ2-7	CASSKRDSSYEQYF
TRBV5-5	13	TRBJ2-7	CASSLEMIYEQYF
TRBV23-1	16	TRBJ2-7	CASSRTVDRVRHEQYF
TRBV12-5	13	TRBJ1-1	CASGFWGGDQAFF
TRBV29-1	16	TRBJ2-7	CSVVSPAGGPSYEQYF
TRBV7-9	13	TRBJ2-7	CASSPPATYEQYF
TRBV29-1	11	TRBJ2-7	CSVGLAYEQYF
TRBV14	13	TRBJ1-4	CASSLMTGSVLFF
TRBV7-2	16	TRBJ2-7	CASSKEGTGSSYEQYF
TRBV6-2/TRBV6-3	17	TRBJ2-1	CASSTPTSGGADNEQFF